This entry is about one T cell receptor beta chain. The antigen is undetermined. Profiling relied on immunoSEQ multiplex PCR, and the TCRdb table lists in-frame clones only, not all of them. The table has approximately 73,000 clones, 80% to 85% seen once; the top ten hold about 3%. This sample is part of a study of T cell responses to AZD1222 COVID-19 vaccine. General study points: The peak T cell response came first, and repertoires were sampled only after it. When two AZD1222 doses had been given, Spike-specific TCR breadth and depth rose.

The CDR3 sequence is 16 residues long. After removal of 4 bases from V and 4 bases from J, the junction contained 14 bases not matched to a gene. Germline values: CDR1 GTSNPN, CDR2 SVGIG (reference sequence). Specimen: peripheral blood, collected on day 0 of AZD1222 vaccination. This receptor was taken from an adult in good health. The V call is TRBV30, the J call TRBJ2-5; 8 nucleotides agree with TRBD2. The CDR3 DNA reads TGTGCCTGGACTGACCGGGGGGGGCGATTACTAGAGACCCAGTACTTC. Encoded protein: CAWTDRGGRLLETQYF. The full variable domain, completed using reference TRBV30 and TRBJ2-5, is SQTIHQWPATLVQPVGSPLSLECTVEGTSNPNLYWYRQAAGRGLQLLFYSVGIGQISSEVPQNLSASRPQDRQFILSSKKLLLSDSGFYLCAWTDRGGRLLETQYFGPGTRLLVL.